A selection of T cell receptor beta chains follows, all from one sample in a study of cytomegalovirus exposure and HLA in healthy donors. Method: immunoSEQ multiplex PCR; TCRdb's copy keeps in-frame clones and lacks some. The top ten hold approximately 2.9% of the sample, which has 150,000 to 200,000 clones, more than 65% seen once. The source material was PBMCs. The receptors were gathered from a female donor in good health and CMV-seronegative. The conserved cysteine and the conserved F or W are not part of the CDR3 here. Only some rows state a clone size, as once, few, many or a class for expanded clones.

J gene,clone size,V gene,CDR3 protein
TRBJ1-2,once,TRBV5-6,ASSLTHRSAYGYT
TRBJ1-1,-,TRBV7-9,ASSPEESQAF
TRBJ2-3,once,TRBV2,ASRYPTAWREGTDTQY
TRBJ2-3,-,TRBV4-2,ASSQDSETFTDTQY
TRBJ2-6,-,TRBV7-9,ASSPKGTGRLGANVLT
TRBJ2-7,-,TRBV11-2,ASIPTSGSSYEQY
TRBJ2-2,-,TRBV29-1,SVEGQETGELF
TRBJ2-5,once,TRBV6-1,ASSEAKGRRGTQY
TRBJ1-1,few,TRBV7-9,ASSFGSSEAF
TRBJ1-1,-,TRBV6-1,ASSETGGDTEAF
TRBJ2-3,-,TRBV5-1,ASSVDRGGDTQY
TRBJ1-2,-,TRBV19,ASFSHFGTENYYGYT
TRBJ1-2,-,TRBV4-1,ASSQEWTVKGGYT
TRBJ1-5,-,TRBV9,ASSVGGSSNQPQH
TRBJ2-2,-,TRBV27,ASSFRGLAVTNTGELF
TRBJ1-2,-,TRBV2,ASSGVGTGLGGYT
TRBJ2-7,-,TRBV7-2,ASSLEGTAGEQY
-,-,TRBV6-1,ASSEWSIPSSYEQY
TRBJ2-5,-,TRBV21-1,ASSKMCRTGQETQY
TRBJ2-2,-,TRBV7-9,SSPSPTGELF
TRBJ1-3,-,TRBV2,ASTLGQASSGNTIY
TRBJ2-7,-,TRBV29-1,SVFTSGGEQY
TRBJ1-4,once,TRBV7-2,ASSLAYWGQGALALF
TRBJ2-4,-,TRBV9,ASSEGGGAENIQY
TRBJ1-4,-,TRBV9,ASSPRQGHQEKLF
TRBJ2-1,-,TRBV19,ASSIDDIQGEQF
TRBJ1-5,-,TRBV28,ASKSGGESQPQH
TRBJ1-5,-,TRBV28,ASSPSGPSNQPQH
TRBJ1-1,-,TRBV6-5,ASRPAGGKNTEAF
TRBJ2-7,-,TRBV19,ASRFGGSSYEQY
TRBJ2-7,-,TRBV5-1,ASSVGPRTGGTYEQY
TRBJ1-1,few,TRBV6-5,ASSARGWNTEAF
TRBJ2-7,few,TRBV30,AWTSGHLYEQY
TRBJ2-6,-,TRBV7-9,ASSLPGVAGANVLT
TRBJ1-5,-,TRBV6-6,ASSYSTGGNQPQH
TRBJ2-2,-,TRBV9,ASSGGASTGELF
TRBJ1-6,-,TRBV28,ASRTTGLVGSPLH
TRBJ2-1,-,TRBV19,ASIGTGFYNEQF
TRBJ2-5,-,TRBV7-9,ASSTPGGEGETQY
TRBJ1-5,few,TRBV6-4,ASSEEGGQPQH
TRBJ2-1,-,TRBV5-1,ASSLSGQGTVNEQF
TRBJ1-5,once,TRBV28,ASSLSQADQPQH
TRBJ2-6,-,TRBV7-3,ASSLQVSGANVLT
TRBJ2-5,-,TRBV7-9,ASSSLAGGSETQY
TRBJ2-3,-,TRBV5-4,ASSPGTGVSTDTQY